By sample fraction, the clone carrying this TCR beta chain is medium-sized. The antigen remains undetermined. This entry comes from a study of neurological immune-mediated disorders. Points from the study as a whole: Private repertoires in all groups were suggested, as expanded clones shared no CDR3 amino acid sequences across subjects.

A 10-nucleotide random UMI tagged transcripts in template-switch 5'RACE cDNA synthesis. Every sequencing run produced over 160 million TCR-beta sequences that came from 15-18 subjects. TCRdb re-called the 5' RACE reads through MiXCR, storing one row per CDR3 protein. Altogether tens of thousands of distinct CDR3 sequences are present, about 13% being singletons, with the ten largest covering 2% to 2.5%. Indicated time point: longitudinal time-point 2. Unsorted libraries were prepared from 2 million PBMCs that had been stored at -80 C. The V and J ends lost 2 bases and 6 bases respectively, with 13 bases between them. CDR3 length: 14 residues. Germline V lookup: CDR1 SGHVS, CDR2 FNYEAQ.

This clonotype was sampled from a woman in her thirties or forties in good health. The gene calls are TRBV7-6 and TRBJ1-2; D is uncertain. The sequenced sample consisted of PBMCs. The CDR3 DNA follows: TGTGCCAGCAGCTTAAACGTCCATTATGATGGCTACACCTTC. Translation gives CASSLNVHYDGYTF.